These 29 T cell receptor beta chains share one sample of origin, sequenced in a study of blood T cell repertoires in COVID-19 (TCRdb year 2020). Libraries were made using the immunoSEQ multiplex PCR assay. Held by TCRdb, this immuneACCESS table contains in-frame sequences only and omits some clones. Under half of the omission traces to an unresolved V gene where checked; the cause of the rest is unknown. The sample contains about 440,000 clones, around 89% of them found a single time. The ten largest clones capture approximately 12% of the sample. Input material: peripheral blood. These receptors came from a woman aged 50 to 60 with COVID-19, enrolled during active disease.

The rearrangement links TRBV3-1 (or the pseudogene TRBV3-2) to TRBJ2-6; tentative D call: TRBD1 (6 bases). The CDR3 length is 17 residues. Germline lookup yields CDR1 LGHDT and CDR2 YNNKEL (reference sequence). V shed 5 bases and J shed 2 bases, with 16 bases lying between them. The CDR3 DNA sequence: TGTGCCAGCAGCTTATTGGGGACAAGTACTGGGGCCAACGTCCTGACTTTC. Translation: CASSLLGTSTGANVLTF.

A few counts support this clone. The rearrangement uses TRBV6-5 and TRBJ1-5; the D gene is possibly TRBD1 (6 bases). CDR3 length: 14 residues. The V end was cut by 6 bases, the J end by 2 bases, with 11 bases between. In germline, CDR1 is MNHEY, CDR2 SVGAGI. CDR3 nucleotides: TGTGCCAGCAGCCCAGGGGACGGCAATCAGCCCCAGCATTTT. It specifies CASSPGDGNQPQHF.

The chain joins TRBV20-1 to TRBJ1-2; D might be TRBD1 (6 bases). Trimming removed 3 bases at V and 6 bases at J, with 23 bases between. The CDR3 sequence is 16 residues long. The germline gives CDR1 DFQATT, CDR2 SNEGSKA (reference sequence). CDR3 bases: TGCAGTGCTAGTGACCCCCTGGTTTGGGGGCGGAATGGCTACACCTTC. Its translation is CSASDPLVWGRNGYTF.

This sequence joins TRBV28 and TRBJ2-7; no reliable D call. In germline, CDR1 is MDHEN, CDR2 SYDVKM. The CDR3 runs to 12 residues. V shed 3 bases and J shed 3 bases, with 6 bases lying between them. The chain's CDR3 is CASSFPSYEQYF. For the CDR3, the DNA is TGTGCCAGCAGTTTCCCGAGCTACGAGCAGTACTTC.

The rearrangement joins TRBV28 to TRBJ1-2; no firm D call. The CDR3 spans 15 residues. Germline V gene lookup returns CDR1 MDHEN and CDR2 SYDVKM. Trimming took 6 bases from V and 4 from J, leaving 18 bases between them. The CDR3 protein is CASRLQLRFGYGYTF. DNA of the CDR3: TGTGCCAGCAGACTTCAACTGCGCTTTGGCTATGGCTACACCTTC.

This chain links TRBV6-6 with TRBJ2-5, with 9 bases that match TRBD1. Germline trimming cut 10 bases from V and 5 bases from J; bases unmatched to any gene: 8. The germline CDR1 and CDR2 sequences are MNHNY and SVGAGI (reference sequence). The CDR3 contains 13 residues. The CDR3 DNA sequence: TGTGCCACCTGGGACAGGGCAAGGGAGACCCAGTACTTC. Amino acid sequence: CATWDRARETQYF.

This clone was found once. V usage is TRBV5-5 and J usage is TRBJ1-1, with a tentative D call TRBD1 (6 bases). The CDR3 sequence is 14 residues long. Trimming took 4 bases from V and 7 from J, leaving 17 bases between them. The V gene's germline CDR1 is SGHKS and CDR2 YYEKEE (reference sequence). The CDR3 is CASSRPGGLNEAFF. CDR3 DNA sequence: TGTGCCAGCAGCCGACCCGGGGGGCTAAATGAAGCTTTCTTT.

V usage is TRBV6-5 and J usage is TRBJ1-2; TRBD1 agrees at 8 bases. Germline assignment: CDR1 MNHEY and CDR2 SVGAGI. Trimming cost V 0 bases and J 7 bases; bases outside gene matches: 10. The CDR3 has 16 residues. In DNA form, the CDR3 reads TGTGCCAGCAGTTACTCGAGCGGGCAGGGGGCAGGTGGCTACACCTTC. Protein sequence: CASSYSSGQGAGGYTF.

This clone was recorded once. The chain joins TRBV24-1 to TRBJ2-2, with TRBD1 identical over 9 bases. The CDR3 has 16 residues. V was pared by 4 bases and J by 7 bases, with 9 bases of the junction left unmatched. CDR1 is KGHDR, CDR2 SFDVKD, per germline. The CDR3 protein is CATSEGRDRAYGELFF. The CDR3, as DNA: TGTGCCACCAGTGAGGGCCGGGACAGGGCATACGGGGAGCTGTTTTTT.

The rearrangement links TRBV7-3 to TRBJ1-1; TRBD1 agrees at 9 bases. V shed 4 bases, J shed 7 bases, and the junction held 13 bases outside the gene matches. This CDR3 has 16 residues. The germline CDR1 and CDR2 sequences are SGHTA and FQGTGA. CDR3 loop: CASSSHPGQGIGEAFF. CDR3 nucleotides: TGTGCCAGCAGCTCACACCCCGGACAGGGGATTGGTGAAGCTTTCTTT.

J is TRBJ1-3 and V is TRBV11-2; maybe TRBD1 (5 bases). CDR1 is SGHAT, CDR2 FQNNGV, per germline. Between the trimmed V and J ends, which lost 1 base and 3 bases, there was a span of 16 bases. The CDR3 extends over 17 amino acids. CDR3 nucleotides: TGTGCCAGCAGCTTAGCCCTTGGTGGAGGGGATGGAAACACCATATATTTT. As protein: CASSLALGGGDGNTIYF.

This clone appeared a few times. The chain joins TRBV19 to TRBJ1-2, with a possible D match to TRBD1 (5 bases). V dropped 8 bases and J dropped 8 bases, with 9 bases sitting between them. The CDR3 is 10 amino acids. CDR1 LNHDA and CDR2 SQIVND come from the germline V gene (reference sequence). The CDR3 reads CASRGTGYTF. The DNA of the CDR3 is TGTGCCAGTCGGGGGACCGGCTACACCTTC.

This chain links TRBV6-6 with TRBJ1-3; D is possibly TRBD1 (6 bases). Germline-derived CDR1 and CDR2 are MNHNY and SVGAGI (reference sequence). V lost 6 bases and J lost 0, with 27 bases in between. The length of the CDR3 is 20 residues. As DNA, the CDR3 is TGTGCCAGCAGCCCCGGGACAACCGCGCAAACTAGGACCTCTGGAAACACCATATATTTT. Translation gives CASSPGTTAQTRTSGNTIYF.

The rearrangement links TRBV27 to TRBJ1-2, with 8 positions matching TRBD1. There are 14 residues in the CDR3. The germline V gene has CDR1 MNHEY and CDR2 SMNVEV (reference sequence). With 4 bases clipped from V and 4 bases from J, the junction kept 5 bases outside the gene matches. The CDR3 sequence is CASSSSGGVYGYTF. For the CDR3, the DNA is TGTGCCAGCAGTTCATCAGGGGGCGTCTATGGCTACACCTTC.

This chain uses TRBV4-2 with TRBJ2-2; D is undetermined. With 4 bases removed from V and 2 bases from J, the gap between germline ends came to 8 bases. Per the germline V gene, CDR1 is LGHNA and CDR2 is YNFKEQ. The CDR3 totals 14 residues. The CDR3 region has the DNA TGTGCCAGCAGCCTGACTCCAAACACCGGGGAGCTGTTTTTT. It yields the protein CASSLTPNTGELFF.

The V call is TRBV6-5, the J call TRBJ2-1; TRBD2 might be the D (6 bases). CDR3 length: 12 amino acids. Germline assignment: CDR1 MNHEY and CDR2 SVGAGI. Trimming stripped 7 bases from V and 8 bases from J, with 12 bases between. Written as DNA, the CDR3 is TGTGCCAGCACCCGAGGAGGGGATGAGCAGTTCTTC. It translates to CASTRGGDEQFF.

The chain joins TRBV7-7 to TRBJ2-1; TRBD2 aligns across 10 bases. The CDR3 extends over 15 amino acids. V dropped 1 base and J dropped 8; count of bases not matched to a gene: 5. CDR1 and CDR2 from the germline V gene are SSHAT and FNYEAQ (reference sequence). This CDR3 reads CASSLGLAGADEQFF. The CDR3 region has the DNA TGTGCCAGCAGCTTAGGGCTAGCGGGGGCCGATGAGCAGTTCTTC.

The CDR3: CASSLRAGGINEQFF. The CDR3 DNA is TGTGCCAGCAGCTTGCGTGCGGGGGGGATCAATGAGCAGTTCTTC. The rearrangement links TRBV7-2 to TRBJ2-1; TRBD2 agrees at 9 bases. V shed 3 bases, J shed 6 bases, and the junction held 6 bases outside the gene matches. CDR3 length equals 15 residues. The germline CDR1 and CDR2 sequences are SGHTA and FQGNSA.

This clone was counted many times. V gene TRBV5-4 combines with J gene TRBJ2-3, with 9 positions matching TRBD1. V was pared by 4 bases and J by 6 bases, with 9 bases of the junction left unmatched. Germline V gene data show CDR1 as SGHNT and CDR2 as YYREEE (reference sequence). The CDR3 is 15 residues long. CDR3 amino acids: CASSAEQGALDTQYF. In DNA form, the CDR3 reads TGTGCCAGCAGCGCGGAACAGGGGGCTTTGGATACGCAGTATTTT.

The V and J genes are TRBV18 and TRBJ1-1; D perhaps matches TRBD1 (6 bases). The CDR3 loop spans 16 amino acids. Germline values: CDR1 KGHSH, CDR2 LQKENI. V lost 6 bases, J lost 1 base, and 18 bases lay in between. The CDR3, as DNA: TGTGCCAGCTCCCCGCAAAGCGGGACAAGGAACACTGAAGCTTTCTTT. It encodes CASSPQSGTRNTEAFF. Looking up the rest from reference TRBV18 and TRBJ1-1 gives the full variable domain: NAGVMQNPRHLVRRRGQEARLRCSPMKGHSHVYWYRQLPEEGLKFMVYLQKENIIDESGMPKERFSAEFPKEGPSILRIQQVVRGDSAAYFCASSPQSGTRNTEAFFGQGTRLTVV.

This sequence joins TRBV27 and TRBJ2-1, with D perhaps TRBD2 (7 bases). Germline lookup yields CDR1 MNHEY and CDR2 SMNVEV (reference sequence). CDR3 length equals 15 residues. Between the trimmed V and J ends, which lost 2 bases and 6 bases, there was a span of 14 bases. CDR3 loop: CASSLREGGGNEQFF. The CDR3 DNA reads TGTGCCAGCAGTTTAAGGGAGGGGGGTGGCAATGAGCAGTTCTTC.

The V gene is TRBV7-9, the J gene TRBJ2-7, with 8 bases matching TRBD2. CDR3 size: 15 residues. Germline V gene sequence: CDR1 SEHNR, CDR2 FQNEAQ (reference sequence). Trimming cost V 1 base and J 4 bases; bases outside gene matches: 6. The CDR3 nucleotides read TGTGCCAGCAGCTTAGTCGCTAGCGGGTATTACGAGCAGTACTTC. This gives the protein CASSLVASGYYEQYF.

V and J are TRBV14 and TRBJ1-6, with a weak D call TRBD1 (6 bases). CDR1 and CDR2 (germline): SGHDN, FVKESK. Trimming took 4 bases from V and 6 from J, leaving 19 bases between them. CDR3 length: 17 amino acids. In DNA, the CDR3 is TGTGCCAGCAGCCTAGAGGGCAGGGGCCCTTCTAATTCACCCCTCCACTTT. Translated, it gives CASSLEGRGPSNSPLHF.

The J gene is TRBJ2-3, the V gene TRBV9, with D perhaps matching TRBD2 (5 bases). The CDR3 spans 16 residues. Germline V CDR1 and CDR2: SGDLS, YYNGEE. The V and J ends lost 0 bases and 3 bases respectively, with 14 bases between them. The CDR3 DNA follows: TGTGCCAGCAGCGTAGCCTCAGGAAGGACTACAGATACGCAGTATTTT. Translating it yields CASSVASGRTTDTQYF.

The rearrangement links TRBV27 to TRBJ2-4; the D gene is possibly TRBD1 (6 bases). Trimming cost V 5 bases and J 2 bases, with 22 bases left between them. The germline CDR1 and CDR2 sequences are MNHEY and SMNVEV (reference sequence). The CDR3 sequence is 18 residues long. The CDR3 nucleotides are TGTGCCAGCAGTCCCACACCGCCCCCCGGACAGTCCAAAAACATTCAGTACTTC. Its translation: CASSPTPPPGQSKNIQYF.

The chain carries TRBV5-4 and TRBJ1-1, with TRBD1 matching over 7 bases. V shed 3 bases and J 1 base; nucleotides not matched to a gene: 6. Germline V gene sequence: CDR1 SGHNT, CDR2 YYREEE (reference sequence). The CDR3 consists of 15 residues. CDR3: CASSSGQVWNTEAFF. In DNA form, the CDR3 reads TGTGCCAGCAGCTCAGGACAGGTGTGGAACACTGAAGCTTTCTTT.

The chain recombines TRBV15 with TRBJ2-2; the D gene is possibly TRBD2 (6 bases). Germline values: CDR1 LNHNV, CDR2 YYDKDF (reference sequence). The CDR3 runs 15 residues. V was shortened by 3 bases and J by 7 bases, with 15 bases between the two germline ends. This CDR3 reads CATSRTRSPGGELFF. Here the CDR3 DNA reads TGTGCCACCAGCAGGACTAGAAGTCCTGGCGGGGAGCTGTTTTTT.

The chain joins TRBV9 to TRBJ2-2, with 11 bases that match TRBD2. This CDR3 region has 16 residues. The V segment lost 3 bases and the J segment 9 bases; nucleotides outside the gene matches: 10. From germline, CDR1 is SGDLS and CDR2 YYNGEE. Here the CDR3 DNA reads TGTGCCAGCAGCGCCGCGAGTAGCGGGGGGGCCCGGGAGCTGTTTTTT. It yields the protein CASSAASSGGARELFF.

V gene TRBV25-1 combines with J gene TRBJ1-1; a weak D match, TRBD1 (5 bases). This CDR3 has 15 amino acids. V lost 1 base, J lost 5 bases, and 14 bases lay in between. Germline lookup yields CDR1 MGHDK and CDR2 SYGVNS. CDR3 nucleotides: TGTGCCAGCAGTGAATCTTTAGGGGAGGGGACTGAAGCTTTCTTT. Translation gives CASSESLGEGTEAFF. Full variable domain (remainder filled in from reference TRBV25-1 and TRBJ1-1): EADIYQTPRYLVIGTGKKITLECSQTMGHDKMYWYQQDPGMELHLIHYSYGVNSTEKGDLSSESTVSRIRTEHFPLTLESARPSHTSQYLCASSESLGEGTEAFFGQGTRLTVV.